This record covers a single TCR beta chain. This specimen belongs to a study of cytomegalovirus exposure and HLA in healthy donors. The CDR3 is 16 amino acids. Germline-derived CDR1 and CDR2 are SGHVS and FNYEAQ. J gave up 5 bases and V 5 bases, and 12 bases lay outside the gene matches. PCR was performed using 60 Vbeta and 13 Jbeta primers. The assay was immunoSEQ multiplex PCR, and TCRdb's table has in-frame clones only and misses some. The repertoire includes under 150,000 clones, approximately 80% of them detected once, and around 1.3% sits in the top ten. The origin of this receptor is a girl aged 2-9 years in good health and CMV-seronegative. This chain uses TRBV7-6 with TRBJ2-1, with 7 bases matching TRBD1. Sequences were obtained from PBMCs. CDR3 DNA sequence: TGTGCCAGCAGCCCCAGAAGGGACAGACGAAACAATGAGCAGTTCTTC. Amino acids: CASSPRRDRRNNEQFF.